This T cell receptor (beta chain) was retrieved from a study of radiation and T cells in renal cell carcinoma. Study in general: Nephrectomy followed 15 Gy stereotactic body radiation by 4 weeks.

Measured with immunoSEQ multiplex PCR; TCRdb has only the in-frame clones, and not every one. This sample has some 120,000 clones; approximately 90% occur once, and the top ten carry almost 6%. Germline V CDR1 and CDR2: MNHEY, SMNVEV (reference sequence). Trimming took 4 bases from V and 3 from J, leaving 12 bases between them. There are 14 residues in the CDR3. Stated time point: blood 2 weeks post-SBRT. Treatment indicated: 15 Gy SBRT to primary tumor, nephrectomy 4 weeks later. Radiation-treated patients gave blood at baseline, week 2 and week 4. The chain recombines TRBV27 with TRBJ1-2; the D gene is possibly TRBD1 (6 bases). The material sequenced was blood, taken from a patient whose treatment included radiotherapy and nephrectomy. The clonotype was recovered from a woman between 70 and 85 years old with renal cell carcinoma. The CDR3 DNA is TGTGCCAGCAGTTCACAGGGAGGGTACTATGGCTACACCTTC. Its protein product is CASSSQGGYYGYTF.